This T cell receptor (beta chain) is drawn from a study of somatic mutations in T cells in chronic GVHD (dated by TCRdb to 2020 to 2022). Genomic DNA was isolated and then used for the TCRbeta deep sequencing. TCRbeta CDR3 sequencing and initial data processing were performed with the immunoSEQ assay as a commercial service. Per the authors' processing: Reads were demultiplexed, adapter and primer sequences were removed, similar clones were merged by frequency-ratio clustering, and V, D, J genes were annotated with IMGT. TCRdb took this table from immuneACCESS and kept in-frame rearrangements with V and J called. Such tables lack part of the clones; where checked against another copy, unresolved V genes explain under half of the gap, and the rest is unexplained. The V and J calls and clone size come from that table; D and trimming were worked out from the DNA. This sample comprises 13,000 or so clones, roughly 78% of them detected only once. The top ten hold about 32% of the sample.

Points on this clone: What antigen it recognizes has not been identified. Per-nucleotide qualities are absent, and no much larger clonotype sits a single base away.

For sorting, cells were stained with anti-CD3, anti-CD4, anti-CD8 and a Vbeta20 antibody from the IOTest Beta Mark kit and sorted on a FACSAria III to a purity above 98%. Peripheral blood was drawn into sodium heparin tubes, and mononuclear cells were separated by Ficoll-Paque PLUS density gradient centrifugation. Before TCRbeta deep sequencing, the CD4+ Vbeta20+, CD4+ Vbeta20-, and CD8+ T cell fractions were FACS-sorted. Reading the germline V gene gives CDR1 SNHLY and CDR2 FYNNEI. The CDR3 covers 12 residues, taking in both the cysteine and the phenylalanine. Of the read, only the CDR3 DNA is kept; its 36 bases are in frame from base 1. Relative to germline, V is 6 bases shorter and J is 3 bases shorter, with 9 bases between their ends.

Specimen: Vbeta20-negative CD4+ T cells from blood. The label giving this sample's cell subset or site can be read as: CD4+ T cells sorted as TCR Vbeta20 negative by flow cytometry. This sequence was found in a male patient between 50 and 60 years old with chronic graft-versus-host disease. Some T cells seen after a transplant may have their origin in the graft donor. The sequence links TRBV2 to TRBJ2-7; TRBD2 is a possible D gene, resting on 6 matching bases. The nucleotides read TGTGCCAGCAGAGCCGGGAGCTACGAGCAGTACTTC. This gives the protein CASRAGSYEQYF.